What follows describes a single TCR beta chain. This sample is part of a study of blood T cell repertoires in COVID-19. J was trimmed by 4 bases and V by 0 bases; bases with no gene match: 14. Germline V gene sequence: CDR1 KGHDR, CDR2 SFDVKD. The CDR3 contains 20 residues. Per the authors' pipeline: Estimation of nucleated cell counts was performed using reference gene primer amplification. Method: immunoSEQ multiplex PCR; TCRdb's copy keeps in-frame clones and lacks some. V and J calls and clone size come straight from that table; D and trimming were deduced from the DNA. The sample carries tens of thousands of clones, approximately 83% recorded once.

The sequenced material came from peripheral blood. This sequence originates from a woman aged 80 or over with COVID-19, enrolled during active disease. The chain couples TRBV24-1 to TRBJ1-6; TRBD1 agrees at 7 bases. Written as DNA, the CDR3 is TGTGCCACCAGTGATTTGGGGACAGATTCCCTCAGATTTTATAATTCACCCCTCCACTTT. Its translation: CATSDLGTDSLRFYNSPLHF.